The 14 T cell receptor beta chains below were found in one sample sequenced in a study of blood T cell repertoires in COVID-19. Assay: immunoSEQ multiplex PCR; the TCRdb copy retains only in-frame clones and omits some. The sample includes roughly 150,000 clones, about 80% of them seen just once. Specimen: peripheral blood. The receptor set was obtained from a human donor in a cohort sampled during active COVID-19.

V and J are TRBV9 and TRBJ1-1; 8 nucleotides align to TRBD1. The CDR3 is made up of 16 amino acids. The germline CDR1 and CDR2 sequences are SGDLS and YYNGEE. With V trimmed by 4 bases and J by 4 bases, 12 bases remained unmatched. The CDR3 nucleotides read TGTGCCAGCAGCCCCCAGGCAGGGGGCCTGGGCACTGAAGCTTTCTTT. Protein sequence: CASSPQAGGLGTEAFF.

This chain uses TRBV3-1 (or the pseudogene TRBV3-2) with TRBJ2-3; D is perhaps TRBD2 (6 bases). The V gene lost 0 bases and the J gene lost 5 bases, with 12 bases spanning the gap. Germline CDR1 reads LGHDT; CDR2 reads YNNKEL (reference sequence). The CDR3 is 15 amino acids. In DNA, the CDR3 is TGTGCCAGCAGCCAAGATGGAGGGTTGAGAGATACGCAGTATTTT. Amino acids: CASSQDGGLRDTQYF.

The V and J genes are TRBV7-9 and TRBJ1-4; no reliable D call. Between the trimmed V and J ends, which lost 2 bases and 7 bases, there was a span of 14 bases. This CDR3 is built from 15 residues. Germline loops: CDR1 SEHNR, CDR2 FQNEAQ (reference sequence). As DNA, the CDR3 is TGTGCCAGCAGCTTAAGATCACCAACGGGTGAAAAACTGTTTTTT. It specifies CASSLRSPTGEKLFF.

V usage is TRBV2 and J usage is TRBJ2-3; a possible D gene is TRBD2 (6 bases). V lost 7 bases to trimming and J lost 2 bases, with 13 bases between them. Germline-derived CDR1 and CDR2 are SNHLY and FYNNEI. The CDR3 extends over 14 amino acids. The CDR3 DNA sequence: TGTGCCAGCATCGGAGGGGCTAACACAGATACGCAGTATTTT. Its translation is CASIGGANTDTQYF.

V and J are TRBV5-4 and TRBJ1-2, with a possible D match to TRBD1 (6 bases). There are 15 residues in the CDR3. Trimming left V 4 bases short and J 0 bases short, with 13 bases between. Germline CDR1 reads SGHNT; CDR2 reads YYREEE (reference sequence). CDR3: CASSPRRTANYGYTF. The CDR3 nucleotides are TGTGCCAGCAGCCCCCGGAGGACAGCTAACTATGGCTACACCTTC.

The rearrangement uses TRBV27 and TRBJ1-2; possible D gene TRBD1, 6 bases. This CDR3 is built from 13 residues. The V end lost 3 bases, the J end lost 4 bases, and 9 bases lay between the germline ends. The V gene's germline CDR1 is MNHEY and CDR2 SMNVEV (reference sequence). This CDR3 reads CASSFLQGYGYTF. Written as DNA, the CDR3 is TGTGCCAGCAGTTTCCTACAGGGCTATGGCTACACCTTC.

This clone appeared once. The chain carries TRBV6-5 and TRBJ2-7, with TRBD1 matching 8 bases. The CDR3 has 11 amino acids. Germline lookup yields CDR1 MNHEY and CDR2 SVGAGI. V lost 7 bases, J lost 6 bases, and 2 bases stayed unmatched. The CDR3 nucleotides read TGTGCCAGCAATGGACAGGGCGAGCAGTACTTC. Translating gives CASNGQGEQYF.

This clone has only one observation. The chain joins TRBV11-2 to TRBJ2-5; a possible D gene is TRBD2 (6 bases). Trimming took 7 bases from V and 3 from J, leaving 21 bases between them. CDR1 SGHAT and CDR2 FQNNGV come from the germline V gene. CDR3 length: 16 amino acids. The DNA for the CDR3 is TGTGCCAGCACCCTTTGGAGATCCAGGAGGGAAGAGACCCAGTACTTC. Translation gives CASTLWRSRREETQYF.

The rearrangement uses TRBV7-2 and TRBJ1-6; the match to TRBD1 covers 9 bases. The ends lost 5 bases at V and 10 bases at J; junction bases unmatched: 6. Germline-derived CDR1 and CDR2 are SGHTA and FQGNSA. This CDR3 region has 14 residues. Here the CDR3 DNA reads TGTGCCAGCAGCCGGGACAGGGTTTTGTCACCCCTCCACTTT. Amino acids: CASSRDRVLSPLHF.

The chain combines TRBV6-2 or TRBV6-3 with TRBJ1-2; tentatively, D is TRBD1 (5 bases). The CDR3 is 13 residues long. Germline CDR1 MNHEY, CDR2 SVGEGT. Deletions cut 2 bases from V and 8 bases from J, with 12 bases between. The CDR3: CASSYRQGKGYTF. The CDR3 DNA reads TGTGCCAGCAGTTACAGGCAGGGTAAAGGCTACACCTTC.

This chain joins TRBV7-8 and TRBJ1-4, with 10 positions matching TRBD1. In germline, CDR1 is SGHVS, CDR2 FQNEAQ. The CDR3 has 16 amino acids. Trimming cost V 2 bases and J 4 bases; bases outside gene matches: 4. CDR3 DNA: TGTGCCAGCAGCTTAACGGGACAGGGGAGTAATGAAAAACTGTTTTTT. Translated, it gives CASSLTGQGSNEKLFF.

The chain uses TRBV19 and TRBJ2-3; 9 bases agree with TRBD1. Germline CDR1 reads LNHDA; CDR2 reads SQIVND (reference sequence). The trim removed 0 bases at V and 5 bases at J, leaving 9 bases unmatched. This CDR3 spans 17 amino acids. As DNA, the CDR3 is TGTGCCAGTAGTATAGACCGGACAGGGGCCCGGGTAGATACGCAGTATTTT. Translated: CASSIDRTGARVDTQYF.

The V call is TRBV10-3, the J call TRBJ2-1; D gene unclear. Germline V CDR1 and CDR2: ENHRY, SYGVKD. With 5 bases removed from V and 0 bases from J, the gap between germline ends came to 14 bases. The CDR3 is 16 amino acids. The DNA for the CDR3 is TGTGCCATCAGTAACCTTTCCCCGAGCTCCTACAATGAGCAGTTCTTC. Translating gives CAISNLSPSSYNEQFF.

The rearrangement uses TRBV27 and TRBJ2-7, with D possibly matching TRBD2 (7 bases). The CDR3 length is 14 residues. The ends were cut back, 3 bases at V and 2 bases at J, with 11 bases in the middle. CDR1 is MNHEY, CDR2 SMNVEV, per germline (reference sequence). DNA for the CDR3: TGTGCCAGCAGTTTCGGGGGGCCCACCTACGAGCAGTACTTC. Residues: CASSFGGPTYEQYF.